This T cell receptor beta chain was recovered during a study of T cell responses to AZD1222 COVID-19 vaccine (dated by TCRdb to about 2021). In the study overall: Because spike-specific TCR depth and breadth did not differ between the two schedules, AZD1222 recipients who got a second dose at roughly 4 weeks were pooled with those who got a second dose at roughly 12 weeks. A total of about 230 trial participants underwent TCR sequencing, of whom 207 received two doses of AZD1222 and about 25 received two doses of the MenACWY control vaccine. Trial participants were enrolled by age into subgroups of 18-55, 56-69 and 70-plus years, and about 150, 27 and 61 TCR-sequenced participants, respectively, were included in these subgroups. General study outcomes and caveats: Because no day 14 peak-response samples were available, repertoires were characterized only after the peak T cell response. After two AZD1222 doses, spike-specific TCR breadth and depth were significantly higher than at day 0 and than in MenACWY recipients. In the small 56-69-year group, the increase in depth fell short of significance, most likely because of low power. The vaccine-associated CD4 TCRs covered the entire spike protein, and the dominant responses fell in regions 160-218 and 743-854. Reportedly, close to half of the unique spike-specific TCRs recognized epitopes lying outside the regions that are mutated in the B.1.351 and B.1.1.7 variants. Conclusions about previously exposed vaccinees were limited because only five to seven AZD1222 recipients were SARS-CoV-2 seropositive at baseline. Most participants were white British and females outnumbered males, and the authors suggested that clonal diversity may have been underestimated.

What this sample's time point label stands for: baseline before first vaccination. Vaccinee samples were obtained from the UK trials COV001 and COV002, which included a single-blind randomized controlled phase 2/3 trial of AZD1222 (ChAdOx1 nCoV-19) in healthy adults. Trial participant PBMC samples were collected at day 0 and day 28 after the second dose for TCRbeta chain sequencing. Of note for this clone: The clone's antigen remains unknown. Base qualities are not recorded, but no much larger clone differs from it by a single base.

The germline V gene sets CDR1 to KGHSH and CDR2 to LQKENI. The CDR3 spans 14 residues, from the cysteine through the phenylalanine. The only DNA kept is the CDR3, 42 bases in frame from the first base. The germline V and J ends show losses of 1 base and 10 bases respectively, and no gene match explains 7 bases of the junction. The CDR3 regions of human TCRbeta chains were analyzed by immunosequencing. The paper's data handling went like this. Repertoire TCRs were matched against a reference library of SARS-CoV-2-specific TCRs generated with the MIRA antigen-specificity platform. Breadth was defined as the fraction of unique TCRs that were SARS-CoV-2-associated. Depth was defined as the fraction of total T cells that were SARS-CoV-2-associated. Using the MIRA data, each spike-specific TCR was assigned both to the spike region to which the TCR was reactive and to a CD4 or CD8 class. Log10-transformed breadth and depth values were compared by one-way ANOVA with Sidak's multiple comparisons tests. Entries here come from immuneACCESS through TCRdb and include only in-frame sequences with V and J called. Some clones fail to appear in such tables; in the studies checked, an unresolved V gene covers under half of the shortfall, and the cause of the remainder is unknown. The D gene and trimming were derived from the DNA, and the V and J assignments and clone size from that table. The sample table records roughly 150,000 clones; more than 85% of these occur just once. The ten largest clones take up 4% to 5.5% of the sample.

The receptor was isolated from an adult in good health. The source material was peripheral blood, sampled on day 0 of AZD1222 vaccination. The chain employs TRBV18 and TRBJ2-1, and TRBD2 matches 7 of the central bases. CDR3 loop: CASSPQEGGTEQFF. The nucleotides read TGTGCCAGCTCACCACAGGAGGGAGGGACCGAGCAGTTCTTC. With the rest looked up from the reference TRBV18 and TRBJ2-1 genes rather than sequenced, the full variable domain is NAGVMQNPRHLVRRRGQEARLRCSPMKGHSHVYWYRQLPEEGLKFMVYLQKENIIDESGMPKERFSAEFPKEGPSILRIQQVVRGDSAAYFCASSPQEGGTEQFFGPGTRLTVL.